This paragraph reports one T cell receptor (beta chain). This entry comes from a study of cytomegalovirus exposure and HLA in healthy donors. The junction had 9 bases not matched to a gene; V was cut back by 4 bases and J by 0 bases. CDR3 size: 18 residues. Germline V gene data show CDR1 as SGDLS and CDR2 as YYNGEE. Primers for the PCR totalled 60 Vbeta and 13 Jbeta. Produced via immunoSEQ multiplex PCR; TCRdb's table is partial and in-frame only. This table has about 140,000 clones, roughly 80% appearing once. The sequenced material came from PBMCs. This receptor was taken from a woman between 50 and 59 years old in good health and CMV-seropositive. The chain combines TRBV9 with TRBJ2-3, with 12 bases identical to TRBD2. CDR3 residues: CASSQGLAGRPSTDTQYF. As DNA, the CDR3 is TGTGCCAGCAGCCAAGGACTAGCGGGGAGACCTAGCACAGATACGCAGTATTTT.